The clone carrying this TCR beta chain has ten or more counts. TCR beta CDR3 region amplification was performed from RNA transcripts. First-round RT-PCR of the TCR CDR3 relied on the HTBI primer set. TCRdb called the multiplex PCR reads again in MiXCR, with one record for every CDR3 protein. The profile shows about 350,000 distinct CDR3 sequences, around 13% of them singletons. The CDR3 has 13 amino acids. With 2 bases removed from V and 3 bases from J, the gap between germline ends came to 7 bases. This specimen comes from a study of T cells in Graves' hyperthyroidism and ophthalmopathy. The sequenced sample consisted of blood. This chain joins TRBV12-3 or TRBV12-4 and TRBJ1-1; unclear D gene. This clonotype originated in a woman younger than 45 with Graves' hyperthyroidism. The CDR3 DNA reads as TGTGCCAGCAGTTTACGATCTTACACTGAAGCTTTCTTT. Encoded protein: CASSLRSYTEAFF.